A single sample is the source of the 26 T cell receptor beta chains below, sequenced in a study of blood T cells in healthy people across ages (dated by TCRdb to between 2015 and 2016). To prepare the library, 5' RACE was applied. For sequencing, an Illumina HiSeq 2500 was employed. The second PCR ran for about 7 to 11 cycles and used a J-beta primer mix along with a sample-barcoded 5' primer. The raw public data were reprocessed by TCRdb itself: fastp quality trimming at Q25, MiXCR clonotype calling, in-frame beta chains only. CDR3 protein duplicates are merged, each entry listing the most common genes and DNA. The sample data list about 1,500,000 distinct CDR3 sequences, and roughly 27% of these were observed just once. Over 7% of the sample belongs to the ten largest clones. The sample comprised blood. These receptors all stem from a woman aged 25 to 39 in good health.

This clonotype was observed a handful of times. The rearrangement links TRBV9 to TRBJ1-6; D might be TRBD1 (6 bases). V was pared by 3 bases and J by 8 bases, with 15 bases between. CDR1 and CDR2 from the germline V gene are SGDLS and YYNGEE. The CDR3 has 15 residues. DNA for the CDR3: TGTGCCAGCAGCGGCCGGGACACGGGGGATTCACCCCTCCACTTT. This translates into CASSGRDTGDSPLHF.

There are a few counts of this clonotype. The V gene is TRBV6-1, the J gene TRBJ2-7, with TRBD2 matching 15 bases. CDR1 and CDR2 (germline): MNHNS, SASEGT. CDR3 length: 18 residues. Losses at the gene ends were 1 base for V and 5 bases for J; bases not matched to a gene: 9. The CDR3 nucleotides read TGTGCCAGCAGTGAAGGGACTAGCGGGGGGGCCGTCAACGACGAGCAGTACTTC. This gives the protein CASSEGTSGGAVNDEQYF.

CDR3 sequence: CAISESVVGYTF. The CDR3 DNA reads TGTGCCATCAGTGAGTCGGTGGTTGGCTACACCTTC. J is TRBJ1-2 and V is TRBV10-3; D remains ambiguous. The CDR3 sequence is 12 residues long. CDR1 and CDR2 (germline): ENHRY, SYGVKD. The V end was cut by 0 bases, the J end by 7 bases, with 6 bases between.

J is TRBJ2-3 and V is TRBV4-1; D is uncertain. Germline V gene lookup returns CDR1 MGHRA and CDR2 YSYEKL. Between the trimmed V and J ends, which lost 0 bases and 1 base, there was a span of 5 bases. This CDR3 contains 14 residues. CDR3 DNA: TGCGCCAGCAGCCAAGAGAGCCGCACAGATACGCAGTATTTT. Translation: CASSQESRTDTQYF.

This clonotype occurred many times. This chain uses TRBV20-1 with TRBJ2-1; D is ambiguous. The V gene lost 6 bases and the J gene lost 8 bases, with 14 bases spanning the gap. The CDR3 has 12 residues. Germline V gene lookup returns CDR1 DFQATT and CDR2 SNEGSKA (reference sequence). The CDR3 DNA is TGCAGTGCACCGGACCTGCTCCATGAGCAGTTCTTC. This codes for CSAPDLLHEQFF.

The sample holds a few counts of this clonotype. A read error may produce the germline difference seen at one junction end. This sequence joins TRBV27 and TRBJ2-5; D is perhaps TRBD2 (7 bases). Germline V gene data show CDR1 as MNHEY and CDR2 as SMNVEV (reference sequence). The CDR3 is 15 residues long. The CDR3 region is CASAPRGADQETQDF. CDR3 in DNA: TGTGCCAGCGCCCCCCGGGGGGCGGACCAAGAGACCCAGGACTTC.

This clonotype was found many times. The chain employs TRBV9 and TRBJ2-7; tentatively, D is TRBD2 (5 bases). The CDR3 is made up of 14 amino acids. Trimming left V 4 bases short and J 7 bases short, with 18 bases between. Germline V gene lookup returns CDR1 SGDLS and CDR2 YYNGEE. The CDR3 loop is CASSPERGSPEQYF. As DNA, the CDR3 is TGTGCCAGCAGCCCCGAGAGAGGGTCACCAGAGCAGTACTTC. The whole variable domain, remainder taken from reference TRBV9 and TRBJ2-7, is DSGVTQTPKHLITATGQRVTLRCSPRSGDLSVYWYQQSLDQGLQFLIQYYNGEERAKGNILERFSAQQFPDLHSELNLSSLELGDSALYFCASSPERGSPEQYFGPGTRLTVT.

This sequence joins TRBV7-9 and TRBJ2-7; 8 bases map to TRBD1. Gene TRBJ2-1 matches the end of the DNA better, so the J call may be wrong. The CDR3 totals 14 residues. Germline V gene data show CDR1 as SEHNR and CDR2 as FQNEAQ (reference sequence). The CDR3 loop is CASSSGQGGYEQFF. Written as DNA, the CDR3 is TGTGCCAGCAGCTCTGGACAGGGAGGCTACGAGCAGTTCTTC.

The sample holds a few counts of this clonotype. The genes are TRBV12-3 or TRBV12-4 and TRBJ2-3, with D perhaps TRBD1 or TRBD2 (5 bases each). Trimming left V 7 bases short and J 1 base short, with 15 bases between. The CDR3 is 15 residues long. The CDR3 coding sequence is TGTGCCAGCACCCGAGGGGCCCCTGGCACAGATACGCAGTATTTT. Translation gives CASTRGAPGTDTQYF.

This clonotype was observed a handful of times. The genes are TRBV7-2 and TRBJ1-2; unclear D gene. Trimming cost V 5 bases and J 4 bases, with 17 bases left between them. The germline CDR1 and CDR2 sequences are SGHTA and FQGNSA. The CDR3 loop spans 15 amino acids. This chain's CDR3 is CASSQWGGVGYGYTF. DNA of the CDR3: TGTGCCAGCAGCCAGTGGGGTGGGGTAGGCTATGGCTACACCTTC.

This clonotype was seen many times. J is TRBJ2-7 and V is TRBV5-1; 11 nucleotides agree with TRBD2. The ends lost 4 bases at V and 4 bases at J; junction bases unmatched: 7. The CDR3 covers 15 residues. From germline, CDR1 is SGHRS and CDR2 YFSETQ. CDR3: CASSRIAGGPYEQYF. The CDR3 DNA is TGCGCCAGCAGCAGAATAGCGGGAGGGCCTTACGAGCAGTACTTC.

This clonotype occurred a few times. This chain uses TRBV6-5 with TRBJ1-5; D possibly corresponds to TRBD1 (6 bases). With 5 bases removed from V and 6 bases from J, the gap between germline ends came to 14 bases. The CDR3 spans 14 residues. The germline CDR1 and CDR2 sequences are MNHEY and SVGAGI. In nucleotides, the CDR3 is TGTGCCAGCAGTGGAGGGGGTTGGGGTCAGCCCCAGCATTTT. It encodes CASSGGGWGQPQHF.

There are a few counts of this clonotype. The genes are TRBV12-3 or TRBV12-4 and TRBJ2-1; a weak D match, TRBD1 (6 bases). V was trimmed by 7 bases and J by 9 bases, leaving 13 bases between them. This CDR3 region has 12 residues. For the CDR3, the DNA is TGTGCCAGCACCAACAGGGCGGCTGAGCAGTTCTTC. Translation: CASTNRAAEQFF.

There are a few counts of this clonotype. The chain employs TRBV5-1 and TRBJ1-5; weak D call: TRBD1 (5 bases). V was shortened by 0 bases and J by 2 bases, with 12 bases between the two germline ends. Germline V lookup: CDR1 SGHRS, CDR2 YFSETQ. CDR3 length: 16 amino acids. Here the CDR3 DNA reads TGCGCCAGCAGCTTGGAAGGGGAAGGGGGCAATCAGCCCCAGCATTTT. Protein: CASSLEGEGGNQPQHF.

The chain combines TRBV27 with TRBJ1-2; no definite D call. The CDR3 runs 14 residues. The germline V gene has CDR1 MNHEY and CDR2 SMNVEV (reference sequence). V lost 1 base and J lost 3, with 9 bases in between. The CDR3 nucleotides are TGTGCCAGCAGTTTATACGGCGGACACTATGGCTACACCTTC. Amino acid sequence: CASSLYGGHYGYTF.

This clonotype was recorded a few times. The gene calls are TRBV5-1 and TRBJ2-3, with 8 nucleotides matching TRBD2. The germline V gene has CDR1 SGHRS and CDR2 YFSETQ. There are 15 residues in the CDR3. The V and J ends lost 7 bases and 6 bases, in that order; junction bases with no gene match: 13. The CDR3 nucleotides are TGCGCCAGCGCTACCCGGCAGGGCGGGGGGGATACGCAGTATTTT. As protein: CASATRQGGGDTQYF.

This clonotype was seen many times. V and J are TRBV20-1 and TRBJ2-1; 7 nucleotides match TRBD2. V was pared by 3 bases and J by 3 bases, with 5 bases of the junction left unmatched. The CDR3 is 14 amino acids. CDR1 is DFQATT and CDR2 is SNEGSKA in the germline V gene (reference sequence). Here the CDR3 DNA reads TGCAGTGCTAGTGGCGGGAGTGACTACAATGAGCAGTTCTTC. Residues: CSASGGSDYNEQFF.

The table lists this clonotype with a few counts. The gene calls are TRBV5-4 and TRBJ2-3; 8 positions match TRBD2. Germline-derived CDR1 and CDR2 are SGHNT and YYREEE (reference sequence). There are 16 residues in the CDR3. J was trimmed by 0 bases and V by 4 bases; bases with no gene match: 7. CDR3: CASSPERETSTDTQYF. CDR3 DNA: TGTGCCAGCAGCCCCGAGCGGGAGACAAGCACAGATACGCAGTATTTT.

This clonotype was observed at least ten times. The chain couples TRBV14 to TRBJ1-2, with 7 bases fitting TRBD1. CDR1 and CDR2 from the germline V gene are SGHDN and FVKESK. This CDR3 comprises 13 residues. J lost 6 bases, V lost 7 bases, and 8 bases had no gene match. CDR3 protein: CASTPGGTDGYTF. The CDR3 DNA reads as TGTGCCAGCACGCCAGGGGGTACGGATGGCTACACCTTC.

Comments on this clonotype: One end of the junction varies from germline; a read error may be responsible. The chain uses TRBV12-3 or TRBV12-4 and TRBJ1-1; a possible D gene is TRBD1 (5 bases). This CDR3 has 16 residues. Written as DNA, the CDR3 is TGTGCCGGCAGTTTTGGGGACTCATCAATGAACACTGAAGCTTTCTTT. It codes for CAGSFGDSSMNTEAFF.

Only a few counts were recorded for this clonotype. The gene calls are TRBV2 and TRBJ2-3, with 8 bases matching TRBD1. The CDR3 is 18 residues long. Germline lookup yields CDR1 SNHLY and CDR2 FYNNEI. With V trimmed by 6 bases and J by 2 bases, 16 bases remained unmatched. The CDR3 loop is CASSLRVQGARFTDTQYF. CDR3 sequence (DNA): TGTGCCAGCAGCCTAAGGGTCCAGGGGGCGCGATTCACAGATACGCAGTATTTT.

This chain links TRBV5-5 with TRBJ1-1, with 7 bases aligning to TRBD1. The germline CDR1 and CDR2 sequences are SGHKS and YYEKEE (reference sequence). The J segment lost 1 base and the V segment lost 4 bases, leaving 7 bases of the junction unmatched. The CDR3 length is 15 residues. CDR3 nucleotide sequence: TGTGCCAGCAGCCTCCGGGACAGTTGGAACACTGAAGCTTTCTTT. It translates to CASSLRDSWNTEAFF.

The sample holds a few counts of this clonotype. The chain couples TRBV28 to TRBJ2-3; TRBD2 aligns across 8 bases. The CDR3 length is 16 residues. The V segment lost 6 bases and the J segment 1 base; nucleotides outside the gene matches: 9. CDR1 and CDR2 from the germline V gene are MDHEN and SYDVKM. CDR3 in DNA: TGTGCCAGCAGACTTCTAAGCGGGGGAGGCACAGATACGCAGTATTTT. This codes for CASRLLSGGGTDTQYF. Using reference TRBV28 and TRBJ2-3 for the parts outside the CDR3, the full variable domain is DVKVTQSSRYLVKRTGEKVFLECVQDMDHENMFWYRQDPGLGLRLIYFSYDVKMKEKGDIPEGYSVSREKKERFSLILESASTNQTSMYLCASRLLSGGGTDTQYFGPGTRLTVL.

This clonotype occurred many times. The V call is TRBV20-1, the J call TRBJ2-7; D remains unclear. Trimming took off 1 base at V and 3 bases at J, with 13 bases between the two ends. The germline V gene has CDR1 DFQATT and CDR2 SNEGSKA (reference sequence). The CDR3 has 14 amino acids. CDR3 protein: CSARGTSTDYEQYF. CDR3 sequence (DNA): TGCAGTGCTAGAGGGACCTCCACGGACTACGAGCAGTACTTC.

J is TRBJ1-2 and V is TRBV5-1, with D uncertain. V gave up 3 bases and J gave up 8 bases, with 14 bases separating them. The CDR3 is made up of 13 amino acids. Germline V lookup: CDR1 SGHRS, CDR2 YFSETQ. The CDR3 protein is CASSSDTLGGYTF. CDR3 DNA sequence: TGCGCCAGCAGCTCCGATACGCTGGGAGGCTACACCTTC. Full variable domain (outside the CDR3, taken from reference TRBV5-1 and TRBJ1-2): KAGVTQTPRYLIKTRGQQVTLSCSPISGHRSVSWYQQTPGQGLQFLFEYFSETQRNKGNFPGRFSGRQFSNSRSEMNVSTLELGDSALYLCASSSDTLGGYTFGSGTRLTVV.

Turning to this clonotype: A read error is possible here, since a much larger clone lies one base away. This sequence joins TRBV28 and TRBJ1-2; 7 bases are a match to TRBD1. This CDR3 has 13 amino acids. Germline CDR1 and CDR2: MDHEN and SYDVKM. CDR3 DNA: TGTGCCAGCAGTCCTACAGGGGTTTATGGCCACACCTTC. Amino acids: CASSPTGVYGHTF.